These 4 T cell receptor beta chains originate from one sample sequenced in a study of human T cells and chemical hapten exposure. Indicated time point: pre-sensitization, week 0. Treatment described: therapeutic diphenylcyclopropenone sensitization with weekly scalp DPC. TCRdb reanalysed the RACE reads using MiXCR and keeps one entry per CDR3 protein. The sample records approximately 260,000 distinct CDR3 sequences, over 7.5% being singletons. The sequencing used whole blood, collected in connection with sensitization to the hapten diphenylcyclopropenone (DPC). The receptors here all came from a young man with alopecia areata. Some clones in this sample may be carry-over from other donors' samples.

This clonotype has just a few counts. The chain is built from TRBV6-5 and TRBJ1-1; a weak D match, TRBD1 (5 bases). V shed 6 bases and J shed 1 base, with 12 bases lying between them. The CDR3 covers 14 residues. Per the germline V gene, CDR1 is MNHEY and CDR2 is SVGAGI. The CDR3: CASRGETENTEAFF. The CDR3 DNA reads TGTGCCAGCAGGGGGGAGACAGAGAACACTGAAGCTTTCTTT.

There are a few counts of this clonotype. Here the CDR3 reads CASSPGNQANTGELFF. The CDR3 coding sequence is TGTGCCAGCAGCCCGGGAAATCAGGCGAACACCGGGGAGCTGTTTTTT. The chain recombines TRBV7-9 with TRBJ2-2, with D possibly being TRBD2 (5 bases). This CDR3 region has 16 residues. The ends were cut back, 5 bases at V and 0 bases at J, with 13 bases in the middle. CDR1 is SEHNR, CDR2 FQNEAQ, per germline (reference sequence).

This clonotype has a count of ten or more. J is TRBJ1-1 and V is TRBV4-1; no definite D call. Germline V lookup: CDR1 MGHRA, CDR2 YSYEKL. V lost 1 base, J lost 7 bases, and 10 bases lay in between. The CDR3 has 13 amino acids. In DNA, the CDR3 is TGCGCCAGCAGCCAAGCCGGGTTGAGTGAAGCTTTCTTT. This codes for CASSQAGLSEAFF.

This sequence joins TRBV12-3 or TRBV12-4 and TRBJ1-1, with D hard to call. Between the trimmed V and J ends, which lost 5 bases and 0 bases, there was a span of 19 bases. The CDR3 totals 17 residues. CDR3 DNA sequence: TGTGCCAGCAGTAGGATCCTCCGGACGTACATGAACACTGAAGCTTTCTTT. This sequence encodes CASSRILRTYMNTEAFF.